A single T cell receptor (beta chain) is shown here with its context. The antigen is unknown. This sample is drawn from a study of blood T cells in healthy people across ages. For the study at large: Capture via template switching afforded approximately one barcoded beta molecule per two T cells.

Sample-barcoded 5' priming and a J-beta primer mix drove a second PCR of roughly 7 to 11 cycles. TCRdb reprocessed the 5' RACE reads with MiXCR, giving one entry per CDR3 protein. Altogether some 800,000 distinct CDR3 sequences are present, 40% to 50% being singletons, with the ten largest covering roughly 19%. Trimming left V 1 base short and J 8 bases short, with 12 bases between. Germline V gene lookup returns CDR1 SGHVS and CDR2 FNYEAQ. The CDR3 contains 14 residues. Broader study findings: A strong correlation between TCR beta diversity and naive T cell percentage was seen. Diversity figures based on one million T cells were deemed too low. Unknown donor CMV status possibly confounded expanded clonotype changes.

Source material: blood. This clonotype was obtained from a man between 60 and 75 years old in good health. The gene calls are TRBV7-6 and TRBJ2-1, with D hard to call. This CDR3 is CASSLGVAADEQFF. The CDR3 nucleotides are TGTGCCAGCAGCTTAGGGGTAGCCGCGGATGAGCAGTTCTTC.